Below, one T cell receptor (beta chain) is given with its context. The sample comes from a study of T cell responses to AZD1222 COVID-19 vaccine. Germline V gene sequence: CDR1 LGHDT, CDR2 YNNKEL (reference sequence). CDR3 size: 17 residues. V was shortened by 1 base and J by 0 bases, with 14 bases between the two germline ends. Some clones are missing from TCRdb's copy, which holds only in-frame ones; the method was immunoSEQ multiplex PCR. This sample yields about 130,000 clones, of which approximately 91% are seen a single time; about 1.1% belongs to the top ten. The genes are TRBV3-1 (or the pseudogene TRBV3-2) and TRBJ2-3; weak D call: TRBD1 (5 bases). The receptor was derived from an adult who received the AZD1222 COVID-19 vaccine. Sequencing used peripheral blood, obtained 28 days after the second AZD1222 dose. For the CDR3, the DNA is TGTGCCAGCAGCCAAGGGGTCAGGGCTTCTAGCACAGATACGCAGTATTTT. The encoded protein is CASSQGVRASSTDTQYF.